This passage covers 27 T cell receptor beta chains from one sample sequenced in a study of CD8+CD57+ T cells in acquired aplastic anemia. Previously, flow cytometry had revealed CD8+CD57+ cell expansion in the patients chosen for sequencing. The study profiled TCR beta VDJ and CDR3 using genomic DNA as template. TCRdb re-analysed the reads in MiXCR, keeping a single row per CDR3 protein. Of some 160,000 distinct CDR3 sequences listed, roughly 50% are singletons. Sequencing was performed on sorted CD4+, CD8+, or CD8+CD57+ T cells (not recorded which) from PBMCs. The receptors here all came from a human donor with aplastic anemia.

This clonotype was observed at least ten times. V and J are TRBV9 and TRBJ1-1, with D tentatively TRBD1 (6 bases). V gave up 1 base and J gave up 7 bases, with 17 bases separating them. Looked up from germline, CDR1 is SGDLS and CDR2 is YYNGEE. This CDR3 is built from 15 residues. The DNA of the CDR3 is TGTGCCAGCAGCGTATCCCCAAAACTGGACAGTGAAGCTTTCTTT. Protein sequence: CASSVSPKLDSEAFF. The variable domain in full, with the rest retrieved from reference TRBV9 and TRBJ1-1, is DSGVTQTPKHLITATGQRVTLRCSPRSGDLSVYWYQQSLDQGLQFLIQYYNGEERAKGNILERFSAQQFPDLHSELNLSSLELGDSALYFCASSVSPKLDSEAFFGQGTRLTVV.

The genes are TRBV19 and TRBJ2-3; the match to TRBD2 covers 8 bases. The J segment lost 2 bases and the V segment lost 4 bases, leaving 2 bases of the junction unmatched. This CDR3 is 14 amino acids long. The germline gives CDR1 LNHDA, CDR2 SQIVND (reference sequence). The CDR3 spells CASSTSGHTDTQYF. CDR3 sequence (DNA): TGTGCCAGTAGTACTAGCGGGCACACAGATACGCAGTATTTT.

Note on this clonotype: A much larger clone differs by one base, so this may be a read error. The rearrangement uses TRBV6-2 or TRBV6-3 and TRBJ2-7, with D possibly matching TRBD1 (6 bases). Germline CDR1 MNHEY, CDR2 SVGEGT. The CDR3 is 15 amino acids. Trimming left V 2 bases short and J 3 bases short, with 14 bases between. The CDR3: CASSYPRGQLYEQYV. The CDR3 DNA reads TGTGCCAGCAGTTACCCTCGAGGACAGCTCTACGAGCAGTACGTC.

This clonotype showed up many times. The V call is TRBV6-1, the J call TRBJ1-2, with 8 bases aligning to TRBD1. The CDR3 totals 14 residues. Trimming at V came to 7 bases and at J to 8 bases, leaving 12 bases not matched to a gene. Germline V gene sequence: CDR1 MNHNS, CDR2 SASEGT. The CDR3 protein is CASTPGGLPGGYTF. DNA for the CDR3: TGTGCCAGCACCCCAGGGGGCCTCCCAGGGGGCTACACCTTC.

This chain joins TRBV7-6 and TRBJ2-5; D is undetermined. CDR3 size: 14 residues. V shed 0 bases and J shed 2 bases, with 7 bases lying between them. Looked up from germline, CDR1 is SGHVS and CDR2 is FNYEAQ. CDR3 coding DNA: TGTGCCAGCAGCTTAGCTCCGAGGCAAGAGACCCAGTACTTC. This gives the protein CASSLAPRQETQYF.

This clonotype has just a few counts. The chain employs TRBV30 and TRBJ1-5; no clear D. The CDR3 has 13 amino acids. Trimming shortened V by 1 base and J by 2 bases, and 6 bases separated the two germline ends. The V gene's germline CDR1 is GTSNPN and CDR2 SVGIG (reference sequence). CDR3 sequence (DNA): TGTGCCTGGAGTGGGTCCGGCAATCAGCCCCAGCATTTT. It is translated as CAWSGSGNQPQHF.

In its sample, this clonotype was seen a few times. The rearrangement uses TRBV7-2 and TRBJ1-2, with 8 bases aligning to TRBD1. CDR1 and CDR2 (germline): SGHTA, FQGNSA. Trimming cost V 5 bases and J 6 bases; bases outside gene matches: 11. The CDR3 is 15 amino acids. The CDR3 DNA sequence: TGTGCCAGCAGCAACAGGACAGGGAAGGGTGATGGCTACACCTTC. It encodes CASSNRTGKGDGYTF.

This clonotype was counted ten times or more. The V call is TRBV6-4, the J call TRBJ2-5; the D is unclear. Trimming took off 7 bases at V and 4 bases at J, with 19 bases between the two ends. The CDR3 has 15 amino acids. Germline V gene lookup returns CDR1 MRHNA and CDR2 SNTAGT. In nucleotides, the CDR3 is TGTGCCAGCACAAACGGTACTCCACGGCGAGAGACCCAGTACTTC. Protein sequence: CASTNGTPRRETQYF.

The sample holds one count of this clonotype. The CDR3 DNA reads TGTGCCAGCAGTGAATCATTTAGTCAGAATGAAAAACTGTTTTTT. It translates to CASSESFSQNEKLFF. The chain couples TRBV25-1 to TRBJ1-4; D gene unclear. This CDR3 is built from 15 residues. Germline assignment: CDR1 MGHDK and CDR2 SYGVNS. Between the trimmed V and J ends, which lost 1 base and 5 bases, there was a span of 11 bases.

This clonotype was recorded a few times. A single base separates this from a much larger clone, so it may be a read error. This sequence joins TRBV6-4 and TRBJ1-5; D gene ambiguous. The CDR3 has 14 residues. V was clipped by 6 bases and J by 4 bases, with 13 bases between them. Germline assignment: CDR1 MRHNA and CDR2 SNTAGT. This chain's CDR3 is CASSPTELNQPQHF. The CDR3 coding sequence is TGTGCCAGCAGCCCTACAGAGCTGAATCAGCCCCAGCATTTT.

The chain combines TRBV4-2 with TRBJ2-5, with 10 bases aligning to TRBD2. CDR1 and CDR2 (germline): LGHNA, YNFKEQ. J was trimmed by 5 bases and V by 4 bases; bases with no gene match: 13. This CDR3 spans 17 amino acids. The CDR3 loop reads CASSPGPSGGARETQYF. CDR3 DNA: TGTGCCAGCAGCCCGGGCCCTAGCGGGGGTGCCAGGGAGACCCAGTACTTC.

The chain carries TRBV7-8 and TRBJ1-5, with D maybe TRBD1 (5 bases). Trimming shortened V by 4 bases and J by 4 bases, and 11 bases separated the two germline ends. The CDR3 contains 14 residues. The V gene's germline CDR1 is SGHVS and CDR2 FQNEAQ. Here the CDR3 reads CASSSSRQNQPQHF. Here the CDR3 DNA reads TGTGCCAGCAGCTCCTCACGACAGAATCAGCCCCAGCATTTT.

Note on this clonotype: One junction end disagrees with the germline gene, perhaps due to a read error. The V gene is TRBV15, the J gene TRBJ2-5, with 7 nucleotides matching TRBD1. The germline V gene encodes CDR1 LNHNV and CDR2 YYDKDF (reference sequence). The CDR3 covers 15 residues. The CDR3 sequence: CATSRGGGPQETRYF. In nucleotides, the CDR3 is TGTGCCACCAGCAGAGGAGGGGGCCCACAAGAGACCCGGTACTTC.

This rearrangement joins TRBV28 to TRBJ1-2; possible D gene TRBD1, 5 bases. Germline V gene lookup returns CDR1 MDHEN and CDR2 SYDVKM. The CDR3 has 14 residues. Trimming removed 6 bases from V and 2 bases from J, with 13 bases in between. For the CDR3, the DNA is TGTGCCAGCAGGCCTCCAGGGAACAACTATGGCTACACCTTC. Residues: CASRPPGNNYGYTF.

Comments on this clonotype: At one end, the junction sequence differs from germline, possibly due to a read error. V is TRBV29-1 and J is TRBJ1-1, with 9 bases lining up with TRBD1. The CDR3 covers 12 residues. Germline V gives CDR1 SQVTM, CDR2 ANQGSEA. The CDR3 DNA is TGCAGCGGAAACAGGGGGCTAACCGAAGCTCTCTTT. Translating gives CSGNRGLTEALF.

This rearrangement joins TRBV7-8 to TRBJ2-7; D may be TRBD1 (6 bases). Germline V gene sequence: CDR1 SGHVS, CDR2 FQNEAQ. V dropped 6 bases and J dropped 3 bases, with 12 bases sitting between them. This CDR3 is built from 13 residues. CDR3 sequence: CASRRQEDYEQYF. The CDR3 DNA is TGTGCCAGCAGACGACAGGAAGACTACGAGCAGTACTTC.

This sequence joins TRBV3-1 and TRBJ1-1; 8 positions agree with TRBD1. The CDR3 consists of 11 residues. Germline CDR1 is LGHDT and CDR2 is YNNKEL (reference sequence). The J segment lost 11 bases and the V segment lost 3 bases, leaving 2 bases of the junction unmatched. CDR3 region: CASSHGQGAFF. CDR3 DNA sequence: TGTGCCAGCAGCCATGGACAGGGCGCTTTCTTT. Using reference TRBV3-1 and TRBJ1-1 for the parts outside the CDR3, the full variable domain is DTAVSQTPKYLVTQMGNDKSIKCEQNLGHDTMYWYKQDSKKFLKIMFSYNNKELIINETVPNRFSPKSPDKAHLNLHINSLELGDSAVYFCASSHGQGAFFGQGTRLTVV.

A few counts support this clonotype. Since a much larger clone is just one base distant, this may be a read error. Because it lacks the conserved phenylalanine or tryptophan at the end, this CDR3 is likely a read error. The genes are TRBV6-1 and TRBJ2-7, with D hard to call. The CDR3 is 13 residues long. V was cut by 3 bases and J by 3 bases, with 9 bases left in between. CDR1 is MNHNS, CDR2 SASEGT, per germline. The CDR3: CASSESLNYEQYA. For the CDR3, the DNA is TGTGCCAGCAGTGAGTCTCTGAACTACGAGCAGTACGCC.

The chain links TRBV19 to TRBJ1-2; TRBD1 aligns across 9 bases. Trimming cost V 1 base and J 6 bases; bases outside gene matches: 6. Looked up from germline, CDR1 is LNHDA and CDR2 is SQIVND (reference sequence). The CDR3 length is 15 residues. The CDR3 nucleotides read TGTGCCAGTAGTATAGGACAGGGGGTCGGAGATGGCTACACCTTC. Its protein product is CASSIGQGVGDGYTF.

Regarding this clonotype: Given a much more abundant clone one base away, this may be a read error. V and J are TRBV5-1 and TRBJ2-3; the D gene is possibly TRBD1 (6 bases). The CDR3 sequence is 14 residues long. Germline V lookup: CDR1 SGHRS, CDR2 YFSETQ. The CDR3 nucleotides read TGCGCCCGCAGGGGTGGGGTAAGGACAGATACGCAGTATTTT. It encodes CARRGGVRTDTQYF.

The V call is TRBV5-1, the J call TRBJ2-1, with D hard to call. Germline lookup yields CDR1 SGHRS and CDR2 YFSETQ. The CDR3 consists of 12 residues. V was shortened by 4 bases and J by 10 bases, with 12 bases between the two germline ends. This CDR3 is CASSINRDEQFF. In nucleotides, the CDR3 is TGCGCCAGCAGCATTAACAGAGACGAGCAGTTCTTC.

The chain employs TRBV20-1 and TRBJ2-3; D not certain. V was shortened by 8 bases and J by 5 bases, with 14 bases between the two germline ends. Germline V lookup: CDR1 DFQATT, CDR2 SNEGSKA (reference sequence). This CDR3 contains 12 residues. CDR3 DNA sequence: TGCAGTACATCACCCCGCGGAGATACGCAGTATTTT. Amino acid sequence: CSTSPRGDTQYF.

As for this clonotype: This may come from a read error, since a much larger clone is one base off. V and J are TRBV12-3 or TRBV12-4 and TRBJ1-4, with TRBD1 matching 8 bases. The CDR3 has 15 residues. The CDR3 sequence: CATSISGGGNEKPFF. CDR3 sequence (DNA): TGTGCCACGAGTATATCAGGGGGCGGCAATGAAAAACCGTTTTTT.

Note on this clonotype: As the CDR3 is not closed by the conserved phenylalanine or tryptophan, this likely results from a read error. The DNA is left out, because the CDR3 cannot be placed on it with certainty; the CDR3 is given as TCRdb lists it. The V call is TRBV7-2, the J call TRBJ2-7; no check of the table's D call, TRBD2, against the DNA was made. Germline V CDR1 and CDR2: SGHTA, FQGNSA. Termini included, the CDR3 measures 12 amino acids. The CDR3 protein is CASSPPGTSGTA.

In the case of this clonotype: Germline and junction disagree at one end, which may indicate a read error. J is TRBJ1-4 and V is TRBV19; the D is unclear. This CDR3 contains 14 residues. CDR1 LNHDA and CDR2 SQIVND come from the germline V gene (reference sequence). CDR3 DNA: TGTGCCAGCAGTACAAGTCAGACTAATGAAAAACTGTTTTTT. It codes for CASSTSQTNEKLFF. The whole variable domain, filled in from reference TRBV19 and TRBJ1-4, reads DGGITQSPKYLFRKEGQNVTLSCEQNLNHDAMYWYRQDPGQGLRLIYYSQIVNDFQKGDIAEGYSVSREKKESFPLTVTSAQKNPTAFYLCASSTSQTNEKLFFGSGTQLSVL.

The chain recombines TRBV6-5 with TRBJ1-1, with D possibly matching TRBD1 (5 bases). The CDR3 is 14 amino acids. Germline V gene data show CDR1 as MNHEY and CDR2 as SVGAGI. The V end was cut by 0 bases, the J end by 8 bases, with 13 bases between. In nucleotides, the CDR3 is TGTGCCAGCAGTTACTCCGGGGGGAAAGAAGAAGCTTTCTTT. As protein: CASSYSGGKEEAFF.

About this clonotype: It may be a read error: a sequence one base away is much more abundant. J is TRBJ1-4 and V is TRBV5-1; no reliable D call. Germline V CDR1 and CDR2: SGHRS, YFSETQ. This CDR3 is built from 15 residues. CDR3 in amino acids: CATSFNSVGGEKLFF. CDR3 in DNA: TGCGCCACCAGCTTTAATTCGGTTGGTGGTGAAAAACTGTTTTTT.